Listed here is a single T cell receptor (beta chain). Treatment in this sample: randomized to nivolumab then ipilimumab (arm A) or the reverse (arm B). DNA-damaging chemotherapy had not been given to any patient beforehand. Live CD3+CD8+ CD19− CD56− cells were sorted from PBMCs. Clones were read by immunoSEQ multiplex PCR, and TCRdb kept only the in-frame ones, dropping some. The sample shows about 5,100 clones, 75% of them seen only once. These data originate in a study of sequential checkpoint blockade in melanoma. Overall study context: Patients were randomized 1:1 to nivolumab-then-ipilimumab or ipilimumab-then-nivolumab first-line. Maintenance nivolumab came after either treatment sequence.

The CDR3 runs 14 residues. This chain links TRBV21-1 with TRBJ1-1. TRBV21-1 is an annotated pseudogene. This TCR was sampled from a human patient with melanoma. Some clones in this sample may be carry-over from other donors' samples. This specimen consisted of CD8+ T cells sorted from blood (inferred from file names), obtained from a patient given nivolumab and ipilimumab in sequence. CDR3 protein: CASSKSKSCTEAFF. The CDR3 bases are TGTGCCAGCAGCAAATCCAAAAGCTGCACTGAAGCTTTCTTT.